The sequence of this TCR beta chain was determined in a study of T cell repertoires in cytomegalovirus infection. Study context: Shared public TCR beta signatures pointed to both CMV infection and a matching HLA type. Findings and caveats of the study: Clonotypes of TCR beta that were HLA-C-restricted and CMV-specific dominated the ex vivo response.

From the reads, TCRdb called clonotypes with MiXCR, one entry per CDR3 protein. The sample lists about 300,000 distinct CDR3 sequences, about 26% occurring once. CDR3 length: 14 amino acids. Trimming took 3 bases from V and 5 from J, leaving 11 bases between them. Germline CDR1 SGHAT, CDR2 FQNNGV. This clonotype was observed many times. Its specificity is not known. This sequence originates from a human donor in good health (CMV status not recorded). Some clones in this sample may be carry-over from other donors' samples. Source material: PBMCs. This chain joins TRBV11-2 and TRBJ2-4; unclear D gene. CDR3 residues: CASSLVPGENIQYF. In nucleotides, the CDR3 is TGTGCCAGCAGCTTGGTCCCCGGAGAAAACATTCAGTACTTC. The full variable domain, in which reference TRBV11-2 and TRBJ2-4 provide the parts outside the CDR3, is EAGVAQSPRYKIIEKRQSVAFWCNPISGHATLYWYQQILGQGPKLLIQFQNNGVVDDSQLPKDRFSAERLKGVDSTLKIQPAKLEDSAVYLCASSLVPGENIQYFGAGTRLSVL.